The clone carrying this TCR beta chain was observed a single time. Its antigen is not known. V was pared by 4 bases and J by 2 bases, with 8 bases of the junction left unmatched. Germline CDR1 and CDR2: SGDLS and YYNGEE. This CDR3 region has 15 residues. This record comes from a study of CD8+ T cells in alopecia areata. Background on the study: Treated individuals took tofacitinib by mouth, 5 to 10 mg twice daily.

Findings and caveats of the study: Whereas mice showed it more clearly, TCR sharing across patients was murkier, possibly because of HLA.

Reverse transcribed after extraction, RNA yielded cDNA as the sequencing template. Clones were read by immunoSEQ multiplex PCR, and TCRdb kept only the in-frame ones, dropping some. The table includes 120,000 to 150,000 clones, over 70% detected once. Alopecia areata patients provided lesional scalp punch biopsies and peripheral blood, both collected for the study. It was from PBMCs that CD4+ and CD8+ T cells were sorted. The sequence came from a human donor with alopecia areata. The rearrangement uses TRBV9 and TRBJ2-7, with TRBD2 matching 8 bases. The sequencing used CD8+ T cells sorted from blood, collected at week 0. The CDR3 sequence: CASSTSGSMTYEQYF. The CDR3 DNA follows: TGTGCCAGCAGCACCAGCGGGAGTATGACCTACGAGCAGTACTTC.